Below are 5 T cell receptor beta chains sequenced from a single sample in a study of T cells in Graves' hyperthyroidism and ophthalmopathy. What was amplified from RNA transcripts were TCR beta CDR3 regions. An initial round of RT-PCR targeting the TCR CDR3 relied on the HTBI primer set. TCRdb independently ran MiXCR on the multiplex PCR reads; one entry per CDR3 protein. This repertoire shows about 500,000 distinct CDR3 sequences, 16% found once; its top ten account for about 18%. Sample: blood. These receptors were taken from a woman younger than 35 with Graves' hyperthyroidism.

This clonotype was seen ten or more times. The chain uses TRBV27 and TRBJ2-7; a possible D gene is TRBD1 (5 bases). Trimming took 9 bases from V and 4 from J, leaving 19 bases between them. Germline V gives CDR1 MNHEY, CDR2 SMNVEV (reference sequence). This CDR3 has 14 amino acids. The chain's CDR3 is CASSPQRGEYEQYF. CDR3 DNA sequence: TGTGCCAGTTCACCCCAAAGGGGCGAATACGAGCAGTACTTC.

This clonotype was found many times. V is TRBV2 and J is TRBJ1-1, with a possible D match to TRBD1 (5 bases). The CDR3 extends over 15 amino acids. Germline CDR1 is SNHLY and CDR2 is FYNNEI. V lost 6 bases to trimming and J lost 1 base, with 15 bases between them. Written as DNA, the CDR3 is TGTGCCAGCAGGGTGGGACTCGAAGGGAACACTGAAGCTTTCTTT. It codes for CASRVGLEGNTEAFF.

This clonotype appeared many times. The chain joins TRBV12-3 or TRBV12-4 to TRBJ2-5, with D hard to call. The V and J ends lost 1 base and 5 bases respectively, with 8 bases between them. The CDR3 is made up of 13 amino acids. CDR3 nucleotides: TGTGCCAGCAGTTTAGGCAGGCTGGAGACCCAGTACTTC. Protein: CASSLGRLETQYF.

The CDR3 loop reads CASSFTRALQETQYF. The CDR3 DNA is TGCGCCAGCAGCTTTACTAGGGCGCTCCAAGAGACCCAGTACTTC. The chain uses TRBV5-1 and TRBJ2-5, with a possible D match to TRBD2 (5 bases). The CDR3 extends over 15 amino acids. V lost 2 bases to trimming and J lost 1 base, with 12 bases between them. Germline lookup yields CDR1 SGHRS and CDR2 YFSETQ.

The CDR3 bases are TGTGCCAGTAGTATAGATACCCTAGGGGGGAATGAGCAGTTCTTC. It codes for CASSIDTLGGNEQFF. The V gene is TRBV19, the J gene TRBJ2-1; D possibly uses TRBD1 or TRBD2 (6 bases each). The CDR3 spans 15 residues. V shed 0 bases and J shed 7 bases, with 13 bases lying between them. Germline V gives CDR1 LNHDA, CDR2 SQIVND (reference sequence).